This TCR beta chain was obtained from a study of T cells in Graves' hyperthyroidism and ophthalmopathy. TCR beta CDR3 region amplification was performed from RNA transcripts. The HTBI set primed first-round TCR CDR3 RT-PCR. TCRdb passed the multiplex PCR reads through MiXCR, listing each CDR3 protein once. The table records approximately 420,000 distinct CDR3 sequences, more than 13% of them present only once. Trimming took 1 base from V and 5 from J, leaving 4 bases between them. This CDR3 region has 12 residues. From germline, CDR1 is SNHLY and CDR2 FYNNEI. This clonotype was seen many times. Graves' hyperthyroidism was deemed stable given no ophthalmopathy progression within 18 months. Thyroid ultrasound, orbital computed tomography, clinical symptoms, and serum thyroxine and TRAb underpinned diagnoses.

The sample was blood. The genes are TRBV2 and TRBJ2-3, with D unresolved. This TCR derives from a woman between 25 and 40 years old with Graves' hyperthyroidism. The CDR3 spells CASSEGRDTQYF. The CDR3 DNA is TGTGCCAGCAGTGAAGGCAGAGATACGCAGTATTTT.